Listed below are T cell receptor beta chains from one sample, sequenced in a study of blood T cell repertoires in COVID-19. TCRdb's table, derived via immunoSEQ multiplex PCR, lists solely in-frame clones and lacks some. Seen here are 140,000 to 150,000 clones, 88% observed once, and the top ten hold about 2.3%. Sequenced sample: peripheral blood. These receptors came from a human donor in a cohort sampled during active COVID-19. Both conserved end residues are part of each CDR3. Each record gives: V gene, D gene, clone size, J gene, CDR3 DNA, CDR3 protein. D genes are given only for firm matches. Expanded clones get a size class; other rows say once, few or many, or leave the size out.

v_gene: TRBV21-1; d_gene: -; abundance: -; j_gene: TRBJ2-7; CDR3nt: TGTGCCAGCAGCGGGAGTAGCGGGACCTACGAGCAGTACTTC; CDR3aa: CASSGSSGTYEQYF
v_gene: TRBV10-1; d_gene: -; abundance: once; j_gene: TRBJ1-1; CDR3nt: TGCGCCAGCACAGCGGTGAACACTGAAGCTTTCTTT; CDR3aa: CASTAVNTEAFF
v_gene: TRBV3-1/TRBV3-2; d_gene: -; abundance: -; j_gene: TRBJ1-2; CDR3nt: TGTGCCAGCAGCCAAGGTGGACAGTACTATGGCTACACCTTC; CDR3aa: CASSQGGQYYGYTF
v_gene: TRBV28; d_gene: -; abundance: -; j_gene: TRBJ1-1; CDR3nt: TGTGCCAGCAGTTTATGGGCACAGGGTTCGAGCACTGAAGCTTTCTTT; CDR3aa: CASSLWAQGSSTEAFF
v_gene: TRBV18; d_gene: -; abundance: -; j_gene: TRBJ2-6; CDR3nt: TGTGCCAGCTCACCAGAGCGGTCTGGGGCCAACGTCCTGACTTTC; CDR3aa: CASSPERSGANVLTF
v_gene: TRBV4-2; d_gene: -; abundance: -; j_gene: TRBJ2-3; CDR3nt: TGTGCCAGCAGCCAAGAGGCACATGGGGGCGATACGCAGTATTTT; CDR3aa: CASSQEAHGGDTQYF
v_gene: TRBV27; d_gene: -; abundance: -; j_gene: TRBJ1-5; CDR3nt: TGTGCCAGCAGTTTAGTACAGGGTATTCAGCCCCAGCATTTT; CDR3aa: CASSLVQGIQPQHF
v_gene: TRBV5-6; d_gene: -; abundance: -; j_gene: TRBJ2-5; CDR3nt: TGTGCCAGCAGAGACACGAAGGGGAAGGAGACCCAGTACTTC; CDR3aa: CASRDTKGKETQYF
v_gene: TRBV3-1/TRBV3-2; d_gene: TRBD2; abundance: once; j_gene: TRBJ2-1; CDR3nt: TGTGCCAGCAGCCAAGGGCGGCTAGCGGGAGTCAATGAGCAGTTCTTC; CDR3aa: CASSQGRLAGVNEQFF
v_gene: TRBV6-6; d_gene: TRBD2; abundance: -; j_gene: TRBJ2-1; CDR3nt: TGTGCCAGCAGTTACGGGTCGGCTAGCGGGGGAACAGAGCAGTTCTTC; CDR3aa: CASSYGSASGGTEQFF
v_gene: TRBV28; d_gene: -; abundance: -; j_gene: TRBJ1-3; CDR3nt: TGTGCCAGCAGTTCGAACAGAGACTCTGGAAACACCATATATTTT; CDR3aa: CASSSNRDSGNTIYF
v_gene: TRBV5-1; d_gene: -; abundance: -; j_gene: TRBJ2-7; CDR3nt: TGCGCCAGCAGCTTGGCCACCGGGACACTCTACGAGCAGTACTTC; CDR3aa: CASSLATGTLYEQYF
v_gene: TRBV7-9; d_gene: TRBD1; abundance: -; j_gene: TRBJ1-2; CDR3nt: TGTGCCAGCAGCACCCCAGGGGGGACTTATGGCTACACCTTC; CDR3aa: CASSTPGGTYGYTF
v_gene: TRBV9; d_gene: -; abundance: -; j_gene: TRBJ2-3; CDR3nt: TGTGCCAGCAGCGTAGATGGGGGGGGCCCAGATACGCAGTATTTT; CDR3aa: CASSVDGGGPDTQYF
v_gene: TRBV7-9; d_gene: TRBD1; abundance: -; j_gene: TRBJ2-1; CDR3nt: TGTGCCAGCAGCTTAAACCTCCGGACAGGAGTGCAGTTCTTC; CDR3aa: CASSLNLRTGVQFF
v_gene: TRBV6-4; d_gene: -; abundance: -; j_gene: TRBJ2-1; CDR3nt: TGTGCCAGCAGTGACTCGAGTCGAGCGGTGGATGAGCAGTTCTTC; CDR3aa: CASSDSSRAVDEQFF
v_gene: TRBV14; d_gene: -; abundance: -; j_gene: TRBJ1-2; CDR3nt: TGTGCCAGCAGCCAAGATTTGCGGTATGGCTACACCTTC; CDR3aa: CASSQDLRYGYTF
v_gene: TRBV5-4; d_gene: TRBD1; abundance: -; j_gene: TRBJ1-2; CDR3nt: TGTGCCAGCAGCATTACAGGGGGTTATGGCTATGGCTACACCTTC; CDR3aa: CASSITGGYGYGYTF
v_gene: TRBV30; d_gene: -; abundance: -; j_gene: TRBJ2-7; CDR3nt: TGTGCCTGGACGACTAGTCCGCTCTACGAGCAGTACTTC; CDR3aa: CAWTTSPLYEQYF
v_gene: TRBV11-1; d_gene: -; abundance: -; j_gene: TRBJ2-7; CDR3nt: TGTGCCAGCACCCTAAGGGGGACGGGCGAGCAGTACTTC; CDR3aa: CASTLRGTGEQYF
v_gene: TRBV6-2/TRBV6-3; d_gene: -; abundance: once; j_gene: TRBJ2-7; CDR3nt: TGTGCCAGCAGTCAAACCTACGAGCAGTACTTC; CDR3aa: CASSQTYEQYF
v_gene: TRBV19; d_gene: -; abundance: once; j_gene: TRBJ2-6; CDR3nt: TGTGCCAGTAGTCCCCCTTACTCTGGGGCCAACGTCCTGACTTTC; CDR3aa: CASSPPYSGANVLTF
v_gene: TRBV10-3; d_gene: TRBD1; abundance: -; j_gene: TRBJ1-4; CDR3nt: TGTGCCATCAGTTTGACAGGGACTAATGAAAAACTGTTTTTT; CDR3aa: CAISLTGTNEKLFF
v_gene: TRBV15; d_gene: TRBD1; abundance: -; j_gene: TRBJ1-5; CDR3nt: TGTGCCACCAGCAGATCGGGACAGGGAGTTTGGGGCAATCAGCCCCAGCATTTT; CDR3aa: CATSRSGQGVWGNQPQHF
v_gene: TRBV25-1; d_gene: -; abundance: -; j_gene: TRBJ1-5; CDR3nt: TGTGCCAGCAGTGCGACGGGAGGTAGCAATCAGCCCCAGCATTTT; CDR3aa: CASSATGGSNQPQHF
v_gene: TRBV7-2; d_gene: -; abundance: -; j_gene: TRBJ2-2; CDR3nt: TGTGCCAGCAGCGTAGTATCGAACACCGGGGAGCTGTTTTTT; CDR3aa: CASSVVSNTGELFF
v_gene: TRBV2; d_gene: -; abundance: -; j_gene: TRBJ1-1; CDR3nt: TGTGCCAGTTGGACAGCAGTGAACACTGAAGCTTTCTTT; CDR3aa: CASWTAVNTEAFF
v_gene: TRBV6-5; d_gene: TRBD1; abundance: -; j_gene: TRBJ1-5; CDR3nt: TGTGCCAGCAGGGCCGGGACAGTAAGCAATCAGCCCCAGCATTTT; CDR3aa: CASRAGTVSNQPQHF
v_gene: TRBV5-6; d_gene: TRBD1; abundance: -; j_gene: TRBJ1-4; CDR3nt: TGTGCCAGCAGCTTGTACGACAGGGTAAATGAAAAACTGTTTTTT; CDR3aa: CASSLYDRVNEKLFF
v_gene: TRBV19; d_gene: TRBD1; abundance: -; j_gene: TRBJ1-2; CDR3nt: TGTGCCAGTAGTACCCGGGACAGGGGTTCTAACTATGGCTACACCTTC; CDR3aa: CASSTRDRGSNYGYTF
v_gene: TRBV5-1; d_gene: TRBD1; abundance: -; j_gene: TRBJ2-7; CDR3nt: TGCGCCAGCAGCTTGGACAGGGGTTATACCTACGAGCAGTACTTC; CDR3aa: CASSLDRGYTYEQYF
v_gene: TRBV28; d_gene: -; abundance: -; j_gene: TRBJ2-1; CDR3nt: TGTGCCAGCAGTTTAATCCGGGGTAGCGGCACTGAGCAGTTCTTC; CDR3aa: CASSLIRGSGTEQFF
v_gene: TRBV6-5; d_gene: TRBD1; abundance: once; j_gene: TRBJ2-7; CDR3nt: TGTGCCAGCAGTTACAATAATGGACAGGGGGGAGAGCAGTACTTC; CDR3aa: CASSYNNGQGGEQYF
v_gene: TRBV7-6; d_gene: TRBD1; abundance: -; j_gene: TRBJ2-2; CDR3nt: TGTGCCAGCAGCTTAAACAGGGGCCGAGGCACCGGGGAGCTGTTTTTT; CDR3aa: CASSLNRGRGTGELFF
v_gene: TRBV3-1/TRBV3-2; d_gene: TRBD1; abundance: -; j_gene: TRBJ2-7; CDR3nt: TGTGCCAGCAGCCAAGGCGCCGGGACAGGGGGCCACGAGCAGTACTTC; CDR3aa: CASSQGAGTGGHEQYF
v_gene: TRBV9; d_gene: -; abundance: -; j_gene: TRBJ2-5; CDR3nt: TGTGCCAGCAGTCCCCGGGACTCGTTATTCCGGCCGACCCAGTACTTC; CDR3aa: CASSPRDSLFRPTQYF